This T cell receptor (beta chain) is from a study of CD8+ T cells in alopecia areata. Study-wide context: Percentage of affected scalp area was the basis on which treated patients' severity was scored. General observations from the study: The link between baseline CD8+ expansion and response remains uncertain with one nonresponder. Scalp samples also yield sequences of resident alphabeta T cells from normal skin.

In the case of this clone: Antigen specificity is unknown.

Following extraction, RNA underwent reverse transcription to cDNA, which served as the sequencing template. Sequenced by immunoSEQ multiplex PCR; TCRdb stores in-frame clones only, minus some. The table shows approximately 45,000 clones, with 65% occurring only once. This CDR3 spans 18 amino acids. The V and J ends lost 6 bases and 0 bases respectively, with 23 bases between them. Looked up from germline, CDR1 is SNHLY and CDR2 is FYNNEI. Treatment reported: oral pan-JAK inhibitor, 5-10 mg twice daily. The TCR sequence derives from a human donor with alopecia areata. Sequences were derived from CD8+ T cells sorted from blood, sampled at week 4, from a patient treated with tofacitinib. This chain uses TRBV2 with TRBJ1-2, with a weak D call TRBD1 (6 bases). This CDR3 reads CASRHRETFQNANYGYTF. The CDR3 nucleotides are TGTGCCAGCAGACACAGGGAGACTTTTCAAAACGCTAACTATGGCTACACCTTC.